The 32 T cell receptor beta chains given below trace back to one sample, sequenced in a study of T cell changes during pregnancy in multiple sclerosis. Repertoires were generated with immunoSEQ multiplex PCR, while TCRdb's copy carries only in-frame clones and drops some. The table shows roughly 100,000 clones, with 90% occurring only once. The sequencing used peripheral blood, collected in the second trimester of pregnancy. Source of these receptors: a female donor in good health, enrolled as a control in a pregnancy study.

This clone was seen more than once but under ten times. The chain couples TRBV7-2 to TRBJ1-2, with D hard to call. Germline lookup yields CDR1 SGHTA and CDR2 FQGNSA. With 4 bases removed from V and 8 bases from J, the gap between germline ends came to 14 bases. This CDR3 is 13 amino acids long. CDR3 DNA: TGTGCCAGCAGCTCTACGATCTGGTGGGGCTACACCTTC. It encodes CASSSTIWWGYTF.

J is TRBJ2-3 and V is TRBV10-3; D perhaps matches TRBD1 (6 bases). Per the germline V gene, CDR1 is ENHRY and CDR2 is SYGVKD. Trimming pared 6 bases from V and 2 bases from J, leaving 12 bases between. CDR3 length: 14 amino acids. As DNA, the CDR3 is TGTGCCATCAGCTTCAGGGGCTTCACAGATACGCAGTATTTT. Encoded protein: CAISFRGFTDTQYF.

The chain combines TRBV27 with TRBJ2-7; 11 nucleotides align to TRBD2. There are 16 residues in the CDR3. J was trimmed by 2 bases and V by 4 bases; bases with no gene match: 7. Germline V gene lookup returns CDR1 MNHEY and CDR2 SMNVEV (reference sequence). The CDR3 region is CASSSFGLAGTYEQYF. CDR3 DNA: TGTGCCAGCAGTTCTTTCGGACTAGCGGGCACCTACGAGCAGTACTTC.

The rearrangement uses TRBV19 and TRBJ2-5; 9 nucleotides match TRBD1. This CDR3 is 13 amino acids long. The germline CDR1 and CDR2 sequences are LNHDA and SQIVND (reference sequence). The V segment lost 7 bases and the J segment 1 base; nucleotides outside the gene matches: 1. The CDR3 is CASNRGRQETQYF. The CDR3, as DNA: TGTGCCAGTAACAGGGGGCGCCAAGAGACCCAGTACTTC.

The V and J genes are TRBV2 and TRBJ1-2; no definite D call. The CDR3 runs to 11 residues. The germline V gene encodes CDR1 SNHLY and CDR2 FYNNEI. The V and J ends lost 6 bases and 2 bases respectively, with 4 bases between them. In DNA form, the CDR3 reads TGTGCCAGCAGGCAGAACTATGGCTACACCTTC. Protein sequence: CASRQNYGYTF. Drawing the rest from reference TRBV2 and TRBJ1-2, the complete variable domain is EPEVTQTPSHQVTQMGQEVILRCVPISNHLYFYWYRQILGQKVEFLVSFYNNEISEKSEIFDDQFSVERPDGSNFTLKIRSTKLEDSAMYFCASRQNYGYTFGSGTRLTVV.

The chain is built from TRBV7-2 and TRBJ2-7; perhaps TRBD1 as D (5 bases). The CDR3 totals 17 residues. The germline V gene encodes CDR1 SGHTA and CDR2 FQGNSA. Trimming removed 1 base from V and 2 bases from J, with 18 bases in between. CDR3 sequence reads: CASSLDPVGVITYEQYF. CDR3 coding DNA: TGTGCCAGCAGCTTAGATCCAGTAGGGGTAATTACCTACGAGCAGTACTTC.

The chain carries TRBV30 and TRBJ2-1; D is perhaps TRBD2 (5 bases). V lost 2 bases, J lost 6 bases, and 11 bases lay in between. The CDR3 length is 13 residues. CDR1 and CDR2 from the germline V gene are GTSNPN and SVGIG (reference sequence). The CDR3 region is CAWSWRRSNEQFF. CDR3 nucleotides: TGTGCCTGGAGTTGGAGGCGTAGCAATGAGCAGTTCTTC. Filled out from reference TRBV30 and TRBJ2-1, the complete variable domain reads SQTIHQWPATLVQPVGSPLSLECTVEGTSNPNLYWYRQAAGRGLQLLFYSVGIGQISSEVPQNLSASRPQDRQFILSSKKLLLSDSGFYLCAWSWRRSNEQFFGPGTRLTVL.

The chain couples TRBV7-2 to TRBJ2-1; 11 positions agree with TRBD2. The germline gives CDR1 SGHTA, CDR2 FQGNSA. The CDR3 runs 16 residues. Unmatched junction bases numbered 8, after V lost 5 bases and J lost 5 bases. The CDR3 loop reads CASSPRGLAGDNEQFF. The CDR3 nucleotides are TGTGCCAGCAGCCCGCGAGGACTAGCGGGCGACAATGAGCAGTTCTTC.

The V gene is TRBV6-5, the J gene TRBJ2-2; no definite D call. Germline V lookup: CDR1 MNHEY, CDR2 SVGAGI. Trimming removed 2 bases from V and 6 bases from J, with 10 bases in between. The CDR3 runs 14 residues. The CDR3 DNA follows: TGTGCCAGCAGTTACGGTAGATCTGCCGGGGAGCTGTTTTTT. It is translated as CASSYGRSAGELFF.

The chain recombines TRBV5-1 with TRBJ2-3; 11 nucleotides agree with TRBD1. This CDR3 is built from 16 residues. Germline CDR1 and CDR2: SGHRS and YFSETQ. V lost 4 bases and J lost 5; bases outside the gene matches: 9. Written as DNA, the CDR3 is TGCGCCAGCAGCCCCGGACAGGGGGCAATGGGAGATACGCAGTATTTT. This codes for CASSPGQGAMGDTQYF.

The chain combines TRBV6-5 with TRBJ2-5; weak D call: TRBD1 (6 bases). Deletions cut 6 bases from V and 2 bases from J, with 13 bases between. The germline gives CDR1 MNHEY, CDR2 SVGAGI. This CDR3 spans 14 amino acids. As DNA, the CDR3 is TGTGCCAGCAGCCGAGGACAGCTTCAAGAGACCCAGTACTTC. Its protein is CASSRGQLQETQYF.

The chain couples TRBV4-1 to TRBJ2-1, with 7 positions matching TRBD1. This CDR3 is 18 amino acids long. V was pared by 0 bases and J by 0 bases, with 8 bases of the junction left unmatched. The germline gives CDR1 MGHRA, CDR2 YSYEKL. CDR3 sequence reads: CASSQERDSGSSYNEQFF. The CDR3 nucleotides are TGCGCCAGCAGCCAAGAAAGGGACAGCGGAAGCTCCTACAATGAGCAGTTCTTC.

CDR3 loop: CASKVGQGVGEQYF. The CDR3 region has the DNA TGTGCCAGTAAGGTGGGACAAGGCGTCGGCGAGCAGTACTTC. V gene TRBV19 combines with J gene TRBJ2-7; perhaps TRBD1 as D (6 bases). With 7 bases removed from V and 6 bases from J, the gap between germline ends came to 19 bases. The germline CDR1 and CDR2 sequences are LNHDA and SQIVND (reference sequence). This CDR3 is 14 amino acids long. Together with reference TRBV19 and TRBJ2-7, the CDR3 gives the full variable domain: DGGITQSPKYLFRKEGQNVTLSCEQNLNHDAMYWYRQDPGQGLRLIYYSQIVNDFQKGDIAEGYSVSREKKESFPLTVTSAQKNPTAFYLCASKVGQGVGEQYFGPGTRLTVT.

The chain has TRBV4-3 and TRBJ2-3; 9 bases fit TRBD2. Germline CDR1 reads LGHNA; CDR2 reads YSLEER. The CDR3 totals 17 residues. The junction had 8 bases not matched to a gene; V was cut back by 1 base and J by 3 bases. CDR3 amino acids: CASSQVMTSGLTDTQYF. In DNA form, the CDR3 reads TGCGCCAGCAGCCAAGTTATGACTAGCGGTCTTACAGATACGCAGTATTTT.

The chain carries TRBV29-1 and TRBJ1-2; D is uncertain. The CDR3 covers 13 residues. Trimming removed 7 bases from V and 10 bases from J, with 22 bases in between. The germline gives CDR1 SQVTM, CDR2 ANQGSEA. CDR3 sequence (DNA): TGCAGCGCCACCGGCGGGGAACACTCGGACTACACCTTC. This codes for CSATGGEHSDYTF.

This clone was recorded a few times. The rearrangement uses TRBV28 and TRBJ2-7; D might be TRBD2 (5 bases). Germline V gene data show CDR1 as MDHEN and CDR2 as SYDVKM. Trimming left V 8 bases short and J 1 base short, with 18 bases between. This CDR3 has 15 residues. In DNA, the CDR3 is TGTGCCAGCCACCAAACCTGGACTGCGTCCTACGAGCAGTACTTC. It codes for CASHQTWTASYEQYF.

This clone was picked up one time. The chain is built from TRBV18 and TRBJ1-5, with D unclear. The CDR3 totals 14 residues. From germline, CDR1 is KGHSH and CDR2 LQKENI. The germline V and J ends were trimmed by 3 bases and 6 bases, with 12 bases remaining between them. The CDR3: CASSPPGHPQPQHF. CDR3 DNA: TGTGCCAGCTCACCTCCGGGTCACCCTCAGCCCCAGCATTTT.

The rearrangement uses TRBV19 and TRBJ2-7; 15 bases are shared with TRBD2. Germline loops: CDR1 LNHDA, CDR2 SQIVND (reference sequence). The CDR3 is made up of 15 amino acids. Trimming cost V 5 bases and J 7 bases; bases outside gene matches: 6. CDR3 sequence (DNA): TGTGCCAGTAGTGGACTAGCGGGGGGGCGTAATGAGCAGTACTTC. Its protein product is CASSGLAGGRNEQYF.

V usage is TRBV29-1 and J usage is TRBJ2-4, with D hard to call. Per germline, CDR1 SQVTM and CDR2 ANQGSEA. V lost 6 bases, J lost 0 bases, and 12 bases lay in between. The CDR3 has 14 amino acids. The CDR3: CSVPRVIAKNIQYF. The CDR3 region has the DNA TGCAGCGTGCCAAGAGTAATAGCCAAAAACATTCAGTACTTC.

CDR3 sequence (DNA): TGTGCCAGCAGCAAATCACCGGGACAGGGGTTCTACGAGCAGTACTTC. It encodes CASSKSPGQGFYEQYF. V gene TRBV6-4 combines with J gene TRBJ2-7; TRBD1 matches 10 bases. After removal of 6 bases from V and 3 bases from J, the junction contained 11 bases not matched to a gene. This CDR3 is built from 16 residues. From germline, CDR1 is MRHNA and CDR2 SNTAGT.

This chain links TRBV7-8 with TRBJ1-2; D is possibly TRBD1 (5 bases). Trimming took 7 bases from V and 2 from J, leaving 17 bases between them. The CDR3 has 15 residues. CDR1 and CDR2 (germline): SGHVS, FQNEAQ. The CDR3, as DNA: TGTGCCAGCACCTCAATGGCGGAGGGGAACTATGGCTACACCTTC. The encoded protein is CASTSMAEGNYGYTF. Using reference TRBV7-8 and TRBJ1-2 for the parts outside the CDR3, the full variable domain is GAGVSQSPRYKVAKRGQDVALRCDPISGHVSLFWYQQALGQGPEFLTYFQNEAQLDKSGLPSDRFFAERPEGSVSTLKIQRTQQEDSAVYLCASTSMAEGNYGYTFGSGTRLTVV.

The genes are TRBV5-1 and TRBJ2-5; tentatively, D is TRBD1 (5 bases). The germline gives CDR1 SGHRS, CDR2 YFSETQ. The CDR3 has 15 residues. Trimming took off 0 bases at V and 8 bases at J, with 17 bases between the two ends. CDR3 in amino acids: CASSLVTVREGTQYF. CDR3 coding DNA: TGCGCCAGCAGCTTGGTGACAGTCCGTGAAGGTACCCAGTACTTC.

The chain joins TRBV6-1 to TRBJ1-1; D perhaps matches TRBD1 (6 bases). This CDR3 is 13 amino acids long. The germline CDR1 and CDR2 sequences are MNHNS and SASEGT. V lost 6 bases and J 4 bases, leaving 12 bases between the germline ends. CDR3 nucleotide sequence: TGTGCCAGCAGGGACAGTTGGGGCACTGAAGCTTTCTTT. Translating gives CASRDSWGTEAFF.

Only one count was recorded for this clone. The rearrangement links TRBV2 to TRBJ1-2; D possibly corresponds to TRBD1 (5 bases). Germline V CDR1 and CDR2: SNHLY, FYNNEI. The length of the CDR3 is 14 residues. Between the trimmed V and J ends, which lost 4 bases and 8 bases, there was a span of 17 bases. The CDR3 region is CASSGGLTVAGYTF. DNA for the CDR3: TGTGCCAGCAGTGGGGGACTGACGGTGGCGGGCTACACCTTC. Together with reference TRBV2 and TRBJ1-2, the CDR3 gives the full variable domain: EPEVTQTPSHQVTQMGQEVILRCVPISNHLYFYWYRQILGQKVEFLVSFYNNEISEKSEIFDDQFSVERPDGSNFTLKIRSTKLEDSAMYFCASSGGLTVAGYTFGSGTRLTVV.

The chain employs TRBV18 and TRBJ1-1; 7 bases are shared with TRBD1. The CDR3 has 14 residues. Germline CDR1 reads KGHSH; CDR2 reads LQKENI. V shed 3 bases, J shed 2 bases, and the junction held 3 bases outside the gene matches. The CDR3 loop is CASSPDRANTEAFF. The CDR3 coding sequence is TGTGCCAGCTCACCCGACAGGGCTAACACTGAAGCTTTCTTT.

This chain joins TRBV18 and TRBJ1-1; D remains ambiguous. The CDR3 totals 15 residues. Germline V gene sequence: CDR1 KGHSH, CDR2 LQKENI. V was cut by 1 base and J by 0 bases, with 9 bases left in between. The CDR3 loop reads CASSPLSGLNTEAFF. The CDR3 DNA is TGTGCCAGCTCACCACTGTCGGGATTGAACACTGAAGCTTTCTTT.

The J gene is TRBJ1-5, the V gene TRBV5-1; maybe TRBD1 (6 bases). Deletions cut 2 bases from V and 5 bases from J, with 8 bases between. Germline CDR1 reads SGHRS; CDR2 reads YFSETQ. The CDR3 totals 13 residues. Here the CDR3 DNA reads TGCGCCAGCAGCTTACAGGGACATCAGCCCCAGCATTTT. Amino acid sequence: CASSLQGHQPQHF.

This clone was detected once. The CDR3 spells CASSLNGLNQPQHF. The CDR3 DNA sequence: TGTGCCAGCAGCTTAAACGGTCTAAATCAGCCCCAGCATTTT. The chain uses TRBV7-9 and TRBJ1-5; D is ambiguous. With 2 bases removed from V and 4 bases from J, the gap between germline ends came to 9 bases. The CDR3 has 14 residues. CDR1 is SEHNR, CDR2 FQNEAQ, per germline (reference sequence).

This clone was seen once. This CDR3 reads CASSRVTSGADTQYF. The CDR3 nucleotides are TGTGCCAGCAGCCGCGTGACTTCCGGGGCAGATACGCAGTATTTT. The chain recombines TRBV7-9 with TRBJ2-3; D possibly corresponds to TRBD2 (5 bases). Germline values: CDR1 SEHNR, CDR2 FQNEAQ (reference sequence). The V gene lost 5 bases and the J gene lost 4 bases, with 16 bases spanning the gap. This CDR3 spans 15 amino acids.

The J gene is TRBJ1-2, the V gene TRBV14, with D unresolved. Trimming removed 2 bases from V and 0 bases from J, with 7 bases in between. CDR1 and CDR2 (germline): SGHDN, FVKESK. This CDR3 has 14 residues. CDR3 protein: CASSQTEANYGYTF. CDR3 nucleotide sequence: TGTGCCAGCAGCCAAACTGAAGCTAACTATGGCTACACCTTC.

This chain joins TRBV4-1 and TRBJ1-2; possible D gene TRBD1, 5 bases. Germline V gene data show CDR1 as MGHRA and CDR2 as YSYEKL. With 2 bases removed from V and 4 bases from J, the gap between germline ends came to 14 bases. This CDR3 comprises 15 residues. In nucleotides, the CDR3 is TGCGCCAGCAGCCAATCTACTACAGGCGGCTATGGCTACACCTTC. Protein product: CASSQSTTGGYGYTF.

V gene TRBV7-2 combines with J gene TRBJ2-1; 9 bases fit TRBD1. The germline CDR1 and CDR2 sequences are SGHTA and FQGNSA. CDR3 size: 15 residues. V lost 4 bases to trimming and J lost 8 bases; unmatched junction nucleotides: 9. The CDR3 nucleotides are TGTGCCAGCAGCTCAAATCCGGGACAGGGCGATGAGCAGTTCTTC. Residues: CASSSNPGQGDEQFF.